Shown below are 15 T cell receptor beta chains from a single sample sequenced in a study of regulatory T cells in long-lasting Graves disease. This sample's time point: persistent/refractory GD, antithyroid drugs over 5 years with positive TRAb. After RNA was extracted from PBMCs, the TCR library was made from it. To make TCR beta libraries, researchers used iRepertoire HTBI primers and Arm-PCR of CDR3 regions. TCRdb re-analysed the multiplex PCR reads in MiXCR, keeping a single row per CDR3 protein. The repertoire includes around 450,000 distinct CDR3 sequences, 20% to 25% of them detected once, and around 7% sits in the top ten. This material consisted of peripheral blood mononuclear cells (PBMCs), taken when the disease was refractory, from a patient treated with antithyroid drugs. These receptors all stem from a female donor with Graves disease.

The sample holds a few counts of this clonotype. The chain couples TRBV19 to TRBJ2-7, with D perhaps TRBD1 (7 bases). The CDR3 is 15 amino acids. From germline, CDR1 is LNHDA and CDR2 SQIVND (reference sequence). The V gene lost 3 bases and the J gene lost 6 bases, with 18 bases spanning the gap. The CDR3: CASSIGLTQGGEQYF. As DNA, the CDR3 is TGTGCCAGTAGTATCGGACTAACCCAGGGGGGCGAGCAGTACTTC.

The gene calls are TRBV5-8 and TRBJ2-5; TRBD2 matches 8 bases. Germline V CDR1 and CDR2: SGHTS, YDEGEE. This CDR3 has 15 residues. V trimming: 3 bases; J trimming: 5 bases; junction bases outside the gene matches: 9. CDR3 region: CASSWGPGGGETQYF. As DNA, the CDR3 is TGTGCCAGCAGCTGGGGGCCCGGGGGGGGCGAGACCCAGTACTTC.

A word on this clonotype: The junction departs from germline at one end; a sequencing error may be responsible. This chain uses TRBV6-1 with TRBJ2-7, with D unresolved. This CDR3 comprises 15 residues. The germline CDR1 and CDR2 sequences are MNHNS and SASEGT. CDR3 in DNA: TGTGCCAGCAGTCCAGGTCCTATCAGCTCCTACGGGCAGTACTTC. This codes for CASSPGPISSYGQYF.

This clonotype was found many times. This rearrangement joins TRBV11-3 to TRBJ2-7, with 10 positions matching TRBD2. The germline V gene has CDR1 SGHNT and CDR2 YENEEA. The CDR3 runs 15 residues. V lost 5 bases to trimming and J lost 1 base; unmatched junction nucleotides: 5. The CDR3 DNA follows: TGTGCCAGCAGCCCCGCTAGCGGGAGATCCTACGAGCAGTACTTC. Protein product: CASSPASGRSYEQYF.

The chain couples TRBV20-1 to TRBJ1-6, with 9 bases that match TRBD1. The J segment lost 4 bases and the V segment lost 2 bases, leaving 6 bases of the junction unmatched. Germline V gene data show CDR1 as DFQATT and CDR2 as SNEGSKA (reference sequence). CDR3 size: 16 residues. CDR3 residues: CSARSRGTGYNSPLHF. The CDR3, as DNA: TGCAGTGCTAGATCCCGCGGGACAGGGTATAATTCACCCCTCCACTTT.

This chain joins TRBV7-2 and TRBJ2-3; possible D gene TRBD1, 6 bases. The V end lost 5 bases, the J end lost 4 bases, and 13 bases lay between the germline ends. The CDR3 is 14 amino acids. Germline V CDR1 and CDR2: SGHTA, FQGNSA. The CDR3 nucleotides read TGTGCCAGCAGCCGCCCGGCAGGGGCAGATACGCAGTATTTT. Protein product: CASSRPAGADTQYF.

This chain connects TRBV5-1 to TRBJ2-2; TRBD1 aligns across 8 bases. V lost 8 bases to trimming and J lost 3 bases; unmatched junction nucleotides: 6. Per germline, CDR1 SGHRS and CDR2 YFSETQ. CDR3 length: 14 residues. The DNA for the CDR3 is TGCGCCAGTAAGGACAGGGCGGACACCGGGGAGCTGTTTTTT. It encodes CASKDRADTGELFF.

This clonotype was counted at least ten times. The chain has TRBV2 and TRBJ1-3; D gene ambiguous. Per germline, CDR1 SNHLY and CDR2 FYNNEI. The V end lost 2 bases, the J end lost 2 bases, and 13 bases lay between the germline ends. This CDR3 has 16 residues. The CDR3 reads CASSESSRVPGNTIYF. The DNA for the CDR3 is TGTGCCAGCAGTGAATCGTCAAGGGTCCCTGGAAACACCATATATTTT.

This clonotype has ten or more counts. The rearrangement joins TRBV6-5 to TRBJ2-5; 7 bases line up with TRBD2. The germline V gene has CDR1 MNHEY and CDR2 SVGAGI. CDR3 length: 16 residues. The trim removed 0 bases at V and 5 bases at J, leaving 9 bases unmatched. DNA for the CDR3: TGTGCCAGCAGTTACTCGAGGCGGGGGTTGGGGGAGACCCAGTACTTC. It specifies CASSYSRRGLGETQYF.

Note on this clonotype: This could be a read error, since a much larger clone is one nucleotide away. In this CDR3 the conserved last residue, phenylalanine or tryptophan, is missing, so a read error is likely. The CDR3 DNA is TGTGCCAGCAGCCCGACAGCAGTGTATGGCTACACCTCC. Translating it yields CASSPTAVYGYTS. This chain uses TRBV6-1 with TRBJ1-2, with a possible D match to TRBD1 (5 bases). The CDR3 runs to 13 residues. V gave up 6 bases and J gave up 5 bases, with 13 bases separating them. CDR1 MNHNS and CDR2 SASEGT come from the germline V gene.

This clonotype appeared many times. CDR3 amino acids: CASSAQRRNTEAFF. The DNA for the CDR3 is TGTGCCAGCAGCGCCCAGAGGAGGAACACTGAAGCTTTCTTT. The J gene is TRBJ1-1, the V gene TRBV12-3 or TRBV12-4; D uncertain. The CDR3 covers 14 residues. V lost 6 bases to trimming and J lost 1 base, with 12 bases between them.

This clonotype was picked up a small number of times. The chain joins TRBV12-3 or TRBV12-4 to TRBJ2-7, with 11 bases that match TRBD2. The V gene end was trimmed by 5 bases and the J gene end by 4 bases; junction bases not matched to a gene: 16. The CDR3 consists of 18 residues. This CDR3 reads CASSPFPGTSGSSYEQYF. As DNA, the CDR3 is TGTGCCAGCAGTCCCTTCCCTGGCACTAGCGGGAGTTCGTACGAGCAGTACTTC.

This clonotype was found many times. In DNA form, the CDR3 reads TGTGCCAGCAGTTTAGGCAGGAAAATTTTCTTTGGCTACACCTTC. Its protein is CASSLGRKIFFGYTF. The gene calls are TRBV28 and TRBJ1-2; no clear D gene. Deletions cut 2 bases from V and 7 bases from J, with 17 bases between. Germline CDR1 reads MDHEN; CDR2 reads SYDVKM. The CDR3 is 15 residues long.

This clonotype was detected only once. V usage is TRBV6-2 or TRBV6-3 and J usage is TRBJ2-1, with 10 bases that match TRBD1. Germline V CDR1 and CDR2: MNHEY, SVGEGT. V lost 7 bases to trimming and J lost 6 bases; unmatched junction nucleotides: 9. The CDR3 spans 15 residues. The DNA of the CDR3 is TGTGCCAGCAACCCTCCCGGGACAGGGGTCAATGAGCAGTTCTTC. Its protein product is CASNPPGTGVNEQFF.

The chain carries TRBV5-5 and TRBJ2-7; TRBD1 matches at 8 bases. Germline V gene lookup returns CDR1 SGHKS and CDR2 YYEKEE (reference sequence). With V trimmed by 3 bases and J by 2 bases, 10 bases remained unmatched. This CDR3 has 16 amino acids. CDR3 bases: TGTGCCAGCAGCTCCACCCTTGGGACAGGAGCCTACGAGCAGTACTTC. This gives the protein CASSSTLGTGAYEQYF.